What follows are 24 T cell receptor beta chains derived from one specimen sequenced in a study of a mutant IDH1 vaccine in newly diagnosed glioma. Measured with immunoSEQ multiplex PCR; TCRdb has only the in-frame clones, and not every one. The sample lists 55,000 or so clones, about four fifths occurring once. The antigens for these receptors are not known. Sample time point: week 23, last vaccination. One vaccine dose held 300 ug of mutant IDH1 20-mer peptide and came with topical imiquimod. Sample: PBMCs, taken from a glioma patient whose treatment included an IDH1 peptide vaccine. These receptors were collected from a man between 35 and 55 years old with glioma.

CDR3 amino acids: CSVEGGRRNTGELFF. CDR3 nucleotides: TGCAGCGTTGAAGGGGGCAGGCGGAACACCGGGGAGCTGTTTTTT. The V call is TRBV29-1, the J call TRBJ2-2; possible D gene TRBD1, 5 bases. This CDR3 spans 15 amino acids. Germline V gives CDR1 SQVTM, CDR2 ANQGSEA. V lost 1 base, J lost 1 base, and 10 bases lay in between.

This clone was seen more than once but under ten times. The chain carries TRBV29-1 and TRBJ2-7; D gene ambiguous. The CDR3 is 12 residues long. Deletions cut 3 bases from V and 3 bases from J, with 9 bases between. Germline V gives CDR1 SQVTM, CDR2 ANQGSEA. CDR3 in DNA: TGCAGCGTTGAGACCACAGACTACGAGCAGTACTTC. Its protein product is CSVETTDYEQYF.

The gene calls are TRBV6-1 and TRBJ1-5; D gene ambiguous. This CDR3 is 13 amino acids long. Germline CDR1 and CDR2: MNHNS and SASEGT. Trimming stripped 4 bases from V and 9 bases from J, with 13 bases between. The CDR3 sequence: CASSAHTVGPQHF. CDR3 sequence (DNA): TGTGCCAGCAGTGCCCACACGGTGGGGCCCCAGCATTTT.

A single count supports this clone. The V gene is TRBV30, the J gene TRBJ2-3; no firm D call. The CDR3 loop spans 15 amino acids. The V end lost 2 bases, the J end lost 1 base, and 13 bases lay between the germline ends. Germline V gives CDR1 GTSNPN, CDR2 SVGIG (reference sequence). The CDR3: CAWSPDRPGTDTQYF. The CDR3 region has the DNA TGTGCCTGGAGTCCAGACCGCCCCGGCACAGATACGCAGTATTTT.

CDR3 DNA sequence: TGTGCCAGCAGTTCGGGACTAGCGGGGGTCCTGGGGGAGCTGTTTTTT. Its protein product is CASSSGLAGVLGELFF. The chain carries TRBV5-6 and TRBJ2-2, with 14 positions matching TRBD2. J was trimmed by 8 bases and V by 5 bases; bases with no gene match: 8. This CDR3 spans 16 amino acids. Per germline, CDR1 SGHDT and CDR2 YYEEEE.

Only one count was recorded for this clone. This chain uses TRBV6-1 with TRBJ2-3; D ambiguous. The germline V gene encodes CDR1 MNHNS and CDR2 SASEGT. The CDR3 has 12 amino acids. V was shortened by 9 bases and J by 4 bases, with 11 bases between the two germline ends. CDR3 in DNA: TGTGCCAGTTCGGTCGTAGCAGATACGCAGTATTTT. It specifies CASSVVADTQYF.

The chain carries TRBV19 and TRBJ2-6; TRBD1 agrees at 8 bases. Germline CDR1 and CDR2: LNHDA and SQIVND (reference sequence). The V segment lost 5 bases and the J segment 0 bases; nucleotides outside the gene matches: 9. The CDR3 has 18 amino acids. As DNA, the CDR3 is TGTGCCAGTAGTCCCCTTCAGGGGGCCCGCTCTGGGGCCAACGTCCTGACTTTC. It encodes CASSPLQGARSGANVLTF. The entire variable domain, with the rest obtained from reference TRBV19 and TRBJ2-6, is as follows: DGGITQSPKYLFRKEGQNVTLSCEQNLNHDAMYWYRQDPGQGLRLIYYSQIVNDFQKGDIAEGYSVSREKKESFPLTVTSAQKNPTAFYLCASSPLQGARSGANVLTFGAGSRLTVL.

This clone occurred once. The gene calls are TRBV13 and TRBJ1-3, with 7 bases lining up with TRBD1. Germline V gene data show CDR1 as PRHDT and CDR2 as FYEKMQ (reference sequence). The CDR3 consists of 14 residues. The trim removed 8 bases at V and 4 bases at J, leaving 8 bases unmatched. This chain's CDR3 is CASAPQGQGNTIYF. CDR3 in DNA: TGTGCCAGCGCTCCTCAGGGACAGGGAAACACCATATATTTT.

The chain has TRBV6-6 and TRBJ2-7; the match to TRBD2 covers 10 bases. CDR3 length: 14 residues. Trimming took 6 bases from V and 2 from J; bases not matched to a gene: 4. Per germline, CDR1 MNHNY and CDR2 SVGAGI (reference sequence). For the CDR3, the DNA is TGTGCCAGCAGCCATAGCGGGGGGCCCTACGAGCAGTACTTC. It translates to CASSHSGGPYEQYF.

CDR3 coding DNA: TGTGCCAGCAGTGACGTGGGGGGGGGCAATGAGCAGTTCTTC. Translating it yields CASSDVGGGNEQFF. The chain has TRBV2 and TRBJ2-1; 7 bases are a match to TRBD2. The CDR3 has 14 residues. J lost 6 bases, V lost 3 bases, and 5 bases had no gene match. Germline CDR1 SNHLY, CDR2 FYNNEI.

As concerns this clone: Lacking the conserved final phenylalanine or tryptophan, this CDR3 likely reflects a read error. The DNA is left out, because the CDR3 cannot be placed on it with certainty; the CDR3 is given as TCRdb lists it. The chain uses TRBV6-1 and TRBJ2-7; TRBD2, as called in the table, went unchecked against the DNA. From its first to its last residue, the CDR3 has 10 amino acids. In germline, CDR1 is MNHNS, CDR2 SASEGT. The CDR3 reads CASRTSGGRI.

This chain connects TRBV19 to TRBJ1-1; D perhaps matches TRBD1 (6 bases). The CDR3 consists of 15 residues. The germline V gene has CDR1 LNHDA and CDR2 SQIVND (reference sequence). V was cut by 7 bases and J by 1 base, with 16 bases left in between. As DNA, the CDR3 is TGTGCCAGTATGAGCGGGGGGCGAGAGAACACTGAAGCTTTCTTT. Translation: CASMSGGRENTEAFF. Combining the CDR3 with reference TRBV19 and TRBJ1-1 gives the whole variable domain DGGITQSPKYLFRKEGQNVTLSCEQNLNHDAMYWYRQDPGQGLRLIYYSQIVNDFQKGDIAEGYSVSREKKESFPLTVTSAQKNPTAFYLCASMSGGRENTEAFFGQGTRLTVV.

The V and J genes are TRBV7-9 and TRBJ2-2, with no clear D. Trimming took off 5 bases at V and 8 bases at J, with 15 bases between the two ends. This CDR3 contains 14 residues. Germline lookup yields CDR1 SEHNR and CDR2 FQNEAQ (reference sequence). Here the CDR3 DNA reads TGTGCCAGCAGCCCACCCCCCCCGAAAGGGGAGCTGTTTTTT. Translated, it gives CASSPPPPKGELFF.

This clone has a handful of counts. The chain is built from TRBV14 and TRBJ2-7; D not certain. Trimming cost V 3 bases and J 8 bases, with 8 bases left between them. CDR1 SGHDN and CDR2 FVKESK come from the germline V gene. This CDR3 is built from 11 residues. CDR3 in DNA: TGTGCCAGCAGCCACGGTACACAGCAGTACTTC. Protein product: CASSHGTQQYF. Full variable domain (missing parts from reference TRBV14 and TRBJ2-7): EAGVTQFPSHSVIEKGQTVTLRCDPISGHDNLYWYRRVMGKEIKFLLHFVKESKQDESGMPNNRFLAERTGGTYSTLKVQPAELEDSGVYFCASSHGTQQYFGPGTRLTVT.

V is TRBV14 and J is TRBJ2-7; D ambiguous. The germline V gene encodes CDR1 SGHDN and CDR2 FVKESK. Trimming cost V 0 bases and J 0 bases, with 6 bases left between them. CDR3 length: 14 residues. CDR3 amino acids: CASSQDWSSYEQYF. Written as DNA, the CDR3 is TGTGCCAGCAGCCAAGATTGGAGCTCCTACGAGCAGTACTTC.

The genes are TRBV2 and TRBJ2-5; TRBD2 is a possible D gene (5 bases). Germline loops: CDR1 SNHLY, CDR2 FYNNEI. This CDR3 has 14 residues. With 7 bases removed from V and 4 bases from J, the gap between germline ends came to 16 bases. Here the CDR3 reads CASMGASEPETQYF. The CDR3 bases are TGTGCCAGCATGGGAGCCTCGGAGCCAGAGACCCAGTACTTC.

The CDR3 reads CASSATGSGELFF. Written as DNA, the CDR3 is TGCGCCAGCAGTGCGACAGGGTCCGGGGAGCTGTTTTTT. The chain has TRBV10-2 and TRBJ2-2, with TRBD1 matching 7 bases. V gave up 4 bases and J gave up 6 bases; unmatched junction bases: 2. This CDR3 is 13 amino acids long. Germline V gives CDR1 WSHSY, CDR2 SAAADI.

The gene calls are TRBV19 and TRBJ2-7; D is unclear. The CDR3 sequence is 11 residues long. CDR1 and CDR2 from the germline V gene are LNHDA and SQIVND (reference sequence). V was clipped by 4 bases and J by 2 bases, with 3 bases between them. The CDR3, as DNA: TGTGCCAGTAGTACCACCTACGAGCAGTACTTC. Amino acids: CASSTTYEQYF.

V usage is TRBV25-1 and J usage is TRBJ2-1; 12 nucleotides align to TRBD2. The germline V gene encodes CDR1 MGHDK and CDR2 SYGVNS. CDR3 length: 16 amino acids. V was clipped by 1 base and J by 9 bases; unmatched bases: 7. CDR3 sequence (DNA): TGTGCCAGCAGTGAATGGCTAGCGGGAGGGTTAGGTGAGCAGTTCTTC. This codes for CASSEWLAGGLGEQFF.

The CDR3 protein is CASSPPAGELFF. In DNA, the CDR3 is TGTGCCAGCTCACCACCAGCCGGGGAGCTGTTTTTT. The gene calls are TRBV18 and TRBJ2-2; no reliable D call. Trimming removed 0 bases from V and 6 bases from J, with 2 bases in between. The germline V gene encodes CDR1 KGHSH and CDR2 LQKENI. The CDR3 runs 12 residues.

This clone was seen only once. V is TRBV29-1 and J is TRBJ1-4; D gene unclear. Germline V gives CDR1 SQVTM, CDR2 ANQGSEA. Trimming pared 3 bases from V and 0 bases from J, leaving 14 bases between. The CDR3 is 16 residues long. CDR3 amino acids: CSVDGGTSATNEKLFF. The CDR3 DNA is TGCAGCGTTGATGGTGGCACCAGTGCAACTAATGAAAAACTGTTTTTT. The variable domain in full, completed from reference TRBV29-1 and TRBJ1-4, reads SAVISQKPSRDICQRGTSLTIQCQVDSQVTMMFWYRQQPGQSLTLIATANQGSEATYESGFVIDKFPISRPNLTFSTLTVSNMSPEDSSIYLCSVDGGTSATNEKLFFGSGTQLSVL.

The CDR3 region has the DNA TGTGCCAGCAGCGTAGGGGACTACTCCTACGAGCAGTACTTC. This translates into CASSVGDYSYEQYF. The chain employs TRBV9 and TRBJ2-7; 7 nucleotides match TRBD2. With V trimmed by 0 bases and J by 0 bases, 0 bases remained unmatched. This CDR3 region has 14 residues. Germline V gene data show CDR1 as SGDLS and CDR2 as YYNGEE.

This clone was detected a few times. The chain has TRBV5-1 and TRBJ1-6; weak D call: TRBD1 (6 bases). V lost 4 bases, J lost 8 bases, and 19 bases lay in between. The CDR3 totals 16 residues. CDR1 is SGHRS, CDR2 YFSETQ, per germline. Here the CDR3 reads CASSINPGGVDSPLHF. The CDR3 DNA follows: TGCGCCAGCAGCATAAACCCGGGGGGCGTCGATTCACCCCTCCACTTT. Together with reference TRBV5-1 and TRBJ1-6, the CDR3 gives the full variable domain: KAGVTQTPRYLIKTRGQQVTLSCSPISGHRSVSWYQQTPGQGLQFLFEYFSETQRNKGNFPGRFSGRQFSNSRSEMNVSTLELGDSALYLCASSINPGGVDSPLHFGNGTRLTVT.

V gene TRBV6-6 combines with J gene TRBJ1-3; D unclear. The V gene's germline CDR1 is MNHNY and CDR2 SVGAGI (reference sequence). The CDR3 is made up of 15 amino acids. The V and J ends lost 2 bases and 2 bases respectively, with 10 bases between them. The DNA of the CDR3 is TGTGCCAGCAGTTACGAAAGGGAGGCTGGAAACACCATATATTTT. The encoded protein is CASSYEREAGNTIYF.